This T cell receptor beta chain appears in the sequencing data of a study of shared clonotypes between healthy human individuals. Repertoires were generated with immunoSEQ multiplex PCR, while TCRdb's copy carries only in-frame clones and drops some. The sample holds some 2,000,000 clones; approximately 96% are singletons and the top ten take around 0.13%. J lost 0 bases, V lost 5 bases, and 4 bases had no gene match. The germline V gene encodes CDR1 SGHNT and CDR2 YYREEE (reference sequence). There are 17 residues in the CDR3. This chain joins TRBV5-4 and TRBJ2-1; TRBD2 matches 14 bases. The sequenced sample consisted of naive CD4+ T cells sorted from blood. The subset: CD45RA+ positively selected. The TCR comes from a man aged 18 to 30 in good health. The CDR3 DNA reads as TGTGCCAGCAGTGAGACTAGCGGGGGGGCCTCCTACAATGAGCAGTTCTTC. Translating gives CASSETSGGASYNEQFF.